Presented here are 31 T cell receptor beta chains from one specimen sequenced in a study of T-cell reconstitution after alpha-beta-depleted transplantation in children. Findings and limits, study-wide: Where alpha-beta T cells came from about two months after transplant was reportedly several hundred expanded graft clones.

What these receptors recognize is not known. A TCRbeta library incorporating unique molecular identifiers was prepared. A single record per CDR3 protein comes from TCRdb applying MiXCR to the PCR reads. This table has about 31,000 distinct CDR3 sequences, roughly 6.5% appearing once. Source: peripheral blood, taken 60 days after TCRalphabeta/CD19-depleted stem cell transplant. The origin of the receptors is a child less than two years old who had a stem cell transplant for acute myeloid leukemia, so the T cells may come from the graft donor.

Ten or more counts support this clonotype. The rearrangement links TRBV28 to TRBJ2-7; a weak D match, TRBD1 (5 bases). Trimming took 4 bases from V and 6 from J, leaving 10 bases between them. Germline assignment: CDR1 MDHEN and CDR2 SYDVKM. The CDR3 runs 12 residues. The CDR3: CASSSFRVEQYF. The DNA of the CDR3 is TGTGCCAGCAGTTCGTTCAGGGTCGAGCAGTACTTC.

This clonotype appeared many times. The chain couples TRBV6-2 or TRBV6-3 to TRBJ2-2, with 8 bases that match TRBD2. This CDR3 spans 14 amino acids. CDR1 is MNHEY, CDR2 SVGEGT, per germline. The junction had 3 bases not matched to a gene; V was cut back by 6 bases and J by 3 bases. CDR3 residues: CASSLSGDTGELFF. The CDR3 DNA is TGTGCCAGCAGCCTTAGCGGGGACACCGGGGAGCTGTTTTTT.

Many counts were recorded for this clonotype. The chain carries TRBV12-3 or TRBV12-4 and TRBJ2-1; 11 nucleotides align to TRBD2. Trimming took 6 bases from V and 7 from J; bases not matched to a gene: 8. There are 15 residues in the CDR3. The CDR3 loop is CASRVAGGPVNEQFF. For the CDR3, the DNA is TGTGCCAGCAGAGTAGCGGGAGGGCCGGTGAATGAGCAGTTCTTC.

This clonotype was observed a few times. V is TRBV6-2 or TRBV6-3 and J is TRBJ2-5; D might be TRBD2 (6 bases). The germline gives CDR1 MNHEY, CDR2 SVGEGT. The CDR3 has 16 amino acids. Trimming cost V 2 bases and J 5 bases, with 18 bases left between them. The CDR3 protein is CASSYQLPGVWETQYF. CDR3 nucleotide sequence: TGTGCCAGCAGTTACCAGCTCCCGGGAGTTTGGGAGACCCAGTACTTC.

At least ten counts were recorded for this clonotype. J is TRBJ2-5 and V is TRBV11-2, with D possibly being TRBD1 (5 bases). V was cut by 6 bases and J by 3 bases, with 14 bases left in between. CDR1 and CDR2 from the germline V gene are SGHAT and FQNNGV. CDR3 length: 14 amino acids. The CDR3 DNA sequence: TGTGCCAGCAGTACCGGGCAGGGCAAAGAGACCCAGTACTTC. Translating it yields CASSTGQGKETQYF.

This clonotype was detected ten times or more. The V and J genes are TRBV20-1 and TRBJ2-4; D perhaps matches TRBD1 (5 bases). Germline lookup yields CDR1 DFQATT and CDR2 SNEGSKA (reference sequence). The V end was cut by 3 bases, the J end by 0 bases, with 12 bases between. This CDR3 contains 15 residues. The CDR3 is CSARGPRLAKNIQYF. Written as DNA, the CDR3 is TGCAGTGCTAGGGGGCCCAGGTTAGCCAAAAACATTCAGTACTTC.

The sample holds many counts of this clonotype. CDR3 protein: CASSLGRTGKAFF. The CDR3, as DNA: TGTGCCAGCAGCTTAGGAAGGACAGGGAAAGCTTTCTTT. The chain is built from TRBV7-9 and TRBJ1-1, with 8 positions matching TRBD1. Germline assignment: CDR1 SEHNR and CDR2 FQNEAQ (reference sequence). CDR3 size: 13 residues. V lost 1 base and J lost 9; bases outside the gene matches: 4.

This clonotype was counted a few times. This CDR3 reads CASSQSGTAYVGQFF. CDR3 nucleotides: TGTGCCAGCAGTCAATCCGGGACAGCCTACGTTGGGCAGTTCTTC. The rearrangement joins TRBV28 to TRBJ2-1, with 7 bases fitting TRBD1. The CDR3 length is 15 residues. The V gene's germline CDR1 is MDHEN and CDR2 SYDVKM. V was pared by 5 bases and J by 12 bases, with 16 bases of the junction left unmatched.

This clonotype was seen many times. The V call is TRBV7-8, the J call TRBJ2-3; TRBD2 aligns across 7 bases. With V trimmed by 1 base and J by 6 bases, 7 bases remained unmatched. Per germline, CDR1 SGHVS and CDR2 FQNEAQ. The CDR3 runs to 15 residues. The CDR3 sequence: CASSLGGGEGDTQYF. DNA of the CDR3: TGTGCCAGCAGCTTAGGCGGAGGGGAGGGGGATACGCAGTATTTT.

At least ten counts were recorded for this clonotype. The chain has TRBV7-9 and TRBJ2-7, with unresolved D. With 2 bases removed from V and 2 bases from J, the gap between germline ends came to 13 bases. Germline V gives CDR1 SEHNR, CDR2 FQNEAQ (reference sequence). The CDR3 has 15 amino acids. The CDR3 DNA reads TGTGCCAGCAGCTTAACCGGTACCCCAACCTACGAGCAGTACTTC. Its translation is CASSLTGTPTYEQYF.

This clonotype has a count of ten or more. The J gene is TRBJ1-1, the V gene TRBV5-1; D unresolved. V was clipped by 3 bases and J by 1 base, with 1 base between them. Germline CDR1 is SGHRS and CDR2 is YFSETQ. This CDR3 is 11 amino acids long. The CDR3, as DNA: TGCGCCAGCAGCTCGAACACTGAAGCTTTCTTT. It specifies CASSSNTEAFF.

This clonotype was observed many times. The J gene is TRBJ2-7, the V gene TRBV7-2; no clear D gene. Germline values: CDR1 SGHTA, CDR2 FQGNSA. The CDR3 is made up of 12 amino acids. Deletions cut 4 bases from V and 2 bases from J, with 6 bases between. The CDR3, as DNA: TGTGCCAGCAGCTCCGCGCCCTACGAGCAGTACTTC. This translates into CASSSAPYEQYF.

In its sample, this clonotype was seen a few times. J is TRBJ1-1 and V is TRBV30; TRBD1 is a possible D gene (5 bases). This CDR3 contains 11 residues. Trimming stripped 0 bases from V and 11 bases from J, with 10 bases between. In germline, CDR1 is GTSNPN, CDR2 SVGIG (reference sequence). The DNA for the CDR3 is TGTGCCTGGAGTGTTGGGACGGGGGCTTTCTTT. The encoded protein is CAWSVGTGAFF.

This clonotype was observed many times. The chain combines TRBV10-3 with TRBJ2-2, with TRBD1 identical over 7 bases. Germline CDR1 and CDR2: ENHRY and SYGVKD. Trimming removed 4 bases from V and 5 bases from J; junction bases left unmatched: 7. This CDR3 has 15 amino acids. The CDR3 DNA reads as TGTGCCATCAGTGTATTAACAGGGGCGACCGGGGAGCTGTTTTTT. Its protein product is CAISVLTGATGELFF.

This clonotype was seen repeatedly, ten times or more. The chain has TRBV7-2 and TRBJ2-7; no definite D call. Germline loops: CDR1 SGHTA, CDR2 FQGNSA. This CDR3 is built from 14 residues. V lost 4 bases, J lost 0 bases, and 10 bases lay in between. The CDR3 bases are TGTGCCAGCAGCTCAGACCCGCCCTCCTACGAGCAGTACTTC. It yields the protein CASSSDPPSYEQYF.

Ten or more counts support this clonotype. CDR3 residues: CASSPRQGAYEQYF. CDR3 bases: TGTGCCAGCAGCCCCCGCCAGGGGGCCTACGAGCAGTACTTC. The chain joins TRBV9 to TRBJ2-7, with 7 bases identical to TRBD1. The CDR3 extends over 14 amino acids. The trim removed 4 bases at V and 2 bases at J, leaving 6 bases unmatched. Germline loops: CDR1 SGDLS, CDR2 YYNGEE.

This clonotype came up many times. The chain uses TRBV20-1 and TRBJ2-7; TRBD1 matches 8 bases. With V trimmed by 6 bases and J by 0 bases, 7 bases remained unmatched. The CDR3 has 14 amino acids. Germline V gives CDR1 DFQATT, CDR2 SNEGSKA (reference sequence). The CDR3 sequence: CSAARQGPSYEQYF. In DNA, the CDR3 is TGCAGTGCAGCCAGACAGGGGCCCTCCTACGAGCAGTACTTC.

This clonotype is medium-sized (0.01 to 0.1%) in the sample. The chain couples TRBV10-3 to TRBJ2-5; 7 nucleotides align to TRBD2. J gave up 5 bases and V 7 bases, and 10 bases lay outside the gene matches. This CDR3 comprises 14 residues. Germline loops: CDR1 ENHRY, CDR2 SYGVKD. CDR3 in amino acids: CAIKEGTSEETQYF. In DNA, the CDR3 is TGTGCCATCAAAGAGGGAACTAGCGAGGAGACCCAGTACTTC.

Ten or more counts support this clonotype. The chain couples TRBV29-1 to TRBJ1-1, with D hard to call. The CDR3 extends over 14 amino acids. V was pared by 4 bases and J by 1 base, with 13 bases between. CDR1 SQVTM and CDR2 ANQGSEA come from the germline V gene. Here the CDR3 DNA reads TGCAGCGTTGGTTTCCTCGGAAGGAACACTGAAGCTTTCTTT. It yields the protein CSVGFLGRNTEAFF.

In its sample, this clonotype was seen many times. The chain uses TRBV4-1 and TRBJ2-3; weak D call: TRBD1 (6 bases). V lost 1 base and J lost 3, with 17 bases in between. CDR1 is MGHRA and CDR2 is YSYEKL in the germline V gene. This CDR3 comprises 17 residues. The CDR3 sequence is CASSQVPGQRHTDTQYF. CDR3 bases: TGCGCCAGCAGCCAAGTGCCGGGACAACGACATACAGATACGCAGTATTTT.

Many counts were recorded for this clonotype. The chain recombines TRBV9 with TRBJ2-2; TRBD2 matches at 8 bases. Looked up from germline, CDR1 is SGDLS and CDR2 is YYNGEE. V dropped 4 bases and J dropped 3; count of bases not matched to a gene: 2. This CDR3 region has 14 residues. The CDR3 DNA follows: TGTGCCAGCAGCCCCGGGGGGGACACCGGGGAGCTGTTTTTT. It specifies CASSPGGDTGELFF.

Remarks on this clonotype: The junction departs from germline at one end; a sequencing error may be responsible. This chain uses TRBV7-7 with TRBJ2-5; TRBD2 matches 11 bases. The CDR3 is 16 residues long. CDR1 and CDR2 (germline): SSHAT, FNYEAQ (reference sequence). Here the CDR3 reads CASSPRLAGSQETQYF. CDR3 nucleotide sequence: TGTGCTAGCAGCCCGCGACTAGCGGGAAGTCAAGAGACCCAGTACTTC.

This clonotype has a count of ten or more. The rearrangement uses TRBV12-3 or TRBV12-4 and TRBJ1-2; D call uncertain. This CDR3 has 16 residues. V lost 1 base to trimming and J lost 3 bases, with 15 bases between them. CDR3 sequence reads: CASSLEGSGRHYGYTF. DNA for the CDR3: TGTGCCAGCAGTTTAGAAGGCTCGGGTCGTCACTATGGCTACACCTTC.

This clonotype has ten or more counts. V and J are TRBV5-6 and TRBJ2-7; TRBD1 matches at 9 bases. CDR1 and CDR2 (germline): SGHDT, YYEEEE. CDR3 length equals 15 residues. V gave up 4 bases and J gave up 3 bases; unmatched junction bases: 8. In nucleotides, the CDR3 is TGTGCCAGCAGCGCCTTACAGGGGGCTCGCTACGAGCAGTACTTC. Protein: CASSALQGARYEQYF.

This clonotype showed up many times. The genes are TRBV9 and TRBJ2-2; 7 nucleotides agree with TRBD2. Germline V gene lookup returns CDR1 SGDLS and CDR2 YYNGEE. V lost 0 bases to trimming and J lost 9 bases; unmatched junction nucleotides: 8. The CDR3 has 15 residues. In nucleotides, the CDR3 is TGTGCCAGCAGCGTAGAAGAAGGGAGGGGCCGGGAGCTGTTTTTT. This gives the protein CASSVEEGRGRELFF. Full variable domain (rest looked up from reference TRBV9 and TRBJ2-2): DSGVTQTPKHLITATGQRVTLRCSPRSGDLSVYWYQQSLDQGLQFLIQYYNGEERAKGNILERFSAQQFPDLHSELNLSSLELGDSALYFCASSVEEGRGRELFFGEGSRLTVL.

This clonotype came up many times. This chain connects TRBV12-3 or TRBV12-4 to TRBJ1-5; D perhaps matches TRBD1 (6 bases). Trimming took off 10 bases at V and 7 bases at J, with 14 bases between the two ends. The CDR3 loop spans 12 amino acids. This CDR3 is CATRTGNQPQHF. The CDR3 nucleotides read TGTGCCACCCGAACAGGGAACCAGCCCCAGCATTTT.

This clonotype showed up many times. The chain carries TRBV4-1 and TRBJ1-1; 9 bases align to TRBD1. Germline CDR1 reads MGHRA; CDR2 reads YSYEKL. The CDR3 has 14 residues. V trimming: 4 bases; J trimming: 11 bases; junction bases outside the gene matches: 11. This CDR3 is CASSPSRDRVPAFF. The CDR3 DNA follows: TGCGCCAGCAGCCCCTCTCGGGACAGGGTACCGGCTTTCTTT.

This clonotype was counted at least ten times. The CDR3 sequence: CASSSVPGSRGYTF. The CDR3 DNA sequence: TGTGCCAGCAGTTCTGTACCGGGCTCGCGGGGCTACACCTTC. J is TRBJ1-2 and V is TRBV12-3 or TRBV12-4; unclear D gene. V was pared by 4 bases and J by 8 bases, with 17 bases between. This CDR3 has 14 amino acids.

This clonotype has a count of ten or more. The gene calls are TRBV27 and TRBJ1-2, with 8 bases fitting TRBD1. V lost 2 bases and J lost 4; bases outside the gene matches: 3. From germline, CDR1 is MNHEY and CDR2 SMNVEV (reference sequence). The CDR3 has 14 residues. The CDR3 region has the DNA TGTGCCAGCAGTTTACGGGACAGGTCCTATGGCTACACCTTC. This sequence encodes CASSLRDRSYGYTF.

This clonotype has a count of ten or more. The CDR3 is CASSDPLSLGRDTQYF. The CDR3 region has the DNA TGTGCCAGCAGTGACCCTCTTAGTCTTGGAAGGGATACGCAGTATTTT. The chain uses TRBV25-1 and TRBJ2-3; no reliable D call. V was cut by 3 bases and J by 6 bases, with 19 bases left in between. Germline V gives CDR1 MGHDK, CDR2 SYGVNS. The CDR3 consists of 16 residues.

The table lists this clonotype with many counts. V and J are TRBV5-1 and TRBJ2-7, with a possible D match to TRBD1 (6 bases). This CDR3 spans 13 amino acids. Germline lookup yields CDR1 SGHRS and CDR2 YFSETQ. Trimming stripped 2 bases from V and 4 bases from J, with 10 bases between. Here the CDR3 reads CASSFGRGYEQYF. CDR3 bases: TGCGCCAGCAGCTTCGGCAGGGGTTACGAGCAGTACTTC.